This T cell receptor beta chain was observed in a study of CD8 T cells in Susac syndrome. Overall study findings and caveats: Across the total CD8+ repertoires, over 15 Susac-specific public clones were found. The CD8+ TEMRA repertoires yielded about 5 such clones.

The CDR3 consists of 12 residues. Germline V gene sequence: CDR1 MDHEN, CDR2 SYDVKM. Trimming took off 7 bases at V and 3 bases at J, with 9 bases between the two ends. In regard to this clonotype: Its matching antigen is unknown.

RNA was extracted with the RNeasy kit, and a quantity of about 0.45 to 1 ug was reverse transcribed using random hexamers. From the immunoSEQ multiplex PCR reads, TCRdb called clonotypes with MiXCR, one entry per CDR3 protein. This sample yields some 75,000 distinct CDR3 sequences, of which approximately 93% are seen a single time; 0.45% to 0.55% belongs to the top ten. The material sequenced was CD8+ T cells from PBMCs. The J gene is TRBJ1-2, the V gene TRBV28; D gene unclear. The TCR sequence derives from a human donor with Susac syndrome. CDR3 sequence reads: CASNEGDYGYTF. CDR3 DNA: TGTGCCAGCAACGAGGGTGACTATGGCTACACCTTC.